What follows is one TCR beta chain and its context. These data are taken from a study of blood T cells in healthy people across ages. A sample-barcoded 5' primer and a J-beta primer mix were used in a second PCR of about 6 to 12 cycles. Each cDNA molecule received a tag from a template-switch adaptor that had 12 random nucleotides. TCRdb reprocessed the 5' RACE reads via MiXCR and lists one record per CDR3 protein. There are roughly 1,000,000 distinct CDR3 sequences in the sample; almost 25% occur only once, and approximately 0.71% lies in the top ten. The CDR3 sequence is 15 residues long. Germline V lookup: CDR1 SGHRS, CDR2 YFSETQ. A further study also used this sample, focusing on T cells of mothers and their children. According to that study: Donation involved a few healthy Caucasian mothers and the six children that they had.

V and J are TRBV5-1 and TRBJ2-5; D is unclear. The closer fit of TRBJ2-7 to the DNA end suggests the J call may be wrong. Sequencing was performed on blood. The TCR was taken from a girl aged 2 to 9 in good health. The CDR3 loop reads CASSLAEEGSYEQYF. DNA of the CDR3: TGCGCCAGCAGCTTGGCGGAAGAAGGCTCCTACGAGCAGTACTTC.